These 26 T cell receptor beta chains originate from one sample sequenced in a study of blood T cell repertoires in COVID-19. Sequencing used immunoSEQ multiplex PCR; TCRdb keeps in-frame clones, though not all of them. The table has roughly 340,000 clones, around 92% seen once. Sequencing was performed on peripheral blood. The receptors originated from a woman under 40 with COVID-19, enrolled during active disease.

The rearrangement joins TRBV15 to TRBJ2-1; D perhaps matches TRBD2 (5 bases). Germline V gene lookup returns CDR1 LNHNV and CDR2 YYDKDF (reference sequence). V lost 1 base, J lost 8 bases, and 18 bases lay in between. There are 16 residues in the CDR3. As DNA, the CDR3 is TGTGCCACCAGCAGAGTCCCAGCGGAGGCATCAGATGAGCAGTTCTTC. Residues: CATSRVPAEASDEQFF.

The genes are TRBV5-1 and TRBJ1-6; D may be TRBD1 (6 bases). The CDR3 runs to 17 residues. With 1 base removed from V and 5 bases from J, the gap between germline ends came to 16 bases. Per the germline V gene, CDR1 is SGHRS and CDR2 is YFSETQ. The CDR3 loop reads CASSLFIVQGNNSPLHF. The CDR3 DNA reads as TGCGCCAGCAGCTTGTTTATCGTGCAGGGGAATAATTCACCCCTCCACTTT. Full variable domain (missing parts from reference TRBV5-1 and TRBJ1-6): KAGVTQTPRYLIKTRGQQVTLSCSPISGHRSVSWYQQTPGQGLQFLFEYFSETQRNKGNFPGRFSGRQFSNSRSEMNVSTLELGDSALYLCASSLFIVQGNNSPLHFGNGTRLTVT.

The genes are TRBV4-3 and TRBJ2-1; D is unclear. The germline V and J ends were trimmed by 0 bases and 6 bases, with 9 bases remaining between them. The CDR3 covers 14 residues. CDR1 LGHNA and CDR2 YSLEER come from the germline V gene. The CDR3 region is CASSQDPLSNEQFF. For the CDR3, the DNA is TGCGCCAGCAGCCAAGATCCACTCTCCAATGAGCAGTTCTTC.

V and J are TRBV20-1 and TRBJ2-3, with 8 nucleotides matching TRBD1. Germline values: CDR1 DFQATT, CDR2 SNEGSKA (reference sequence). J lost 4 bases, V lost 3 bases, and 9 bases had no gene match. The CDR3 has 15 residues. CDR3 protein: CSASSGQGNPDTQYF. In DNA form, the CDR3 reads TGCAGTGCTAGTTCCGGACAGGGTAATCCAGATACGCAGTATTTT.

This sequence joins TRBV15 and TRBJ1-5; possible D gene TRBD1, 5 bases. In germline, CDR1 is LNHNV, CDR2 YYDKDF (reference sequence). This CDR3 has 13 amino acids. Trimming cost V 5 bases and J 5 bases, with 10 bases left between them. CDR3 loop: CATSLTEYQPQHF. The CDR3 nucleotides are TGTGCCACCAGCCTGACAGAGTATCAGCCCCAGCATTTT.

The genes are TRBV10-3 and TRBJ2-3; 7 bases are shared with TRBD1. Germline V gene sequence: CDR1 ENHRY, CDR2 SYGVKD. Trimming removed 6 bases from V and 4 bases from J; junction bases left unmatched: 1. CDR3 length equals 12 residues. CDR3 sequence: CAISQGADTQYF. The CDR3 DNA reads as TGTGCCATCAGCCAGGGGGCAGATACGCAGTATTTT.

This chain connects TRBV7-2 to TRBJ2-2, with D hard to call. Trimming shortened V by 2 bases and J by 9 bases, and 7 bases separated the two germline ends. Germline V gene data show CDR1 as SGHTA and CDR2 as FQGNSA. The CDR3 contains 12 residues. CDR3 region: CASSLIVRELFF. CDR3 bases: TGTGCCAGCAGCTTAATAGTACGGGAGCTGTTTTTT.

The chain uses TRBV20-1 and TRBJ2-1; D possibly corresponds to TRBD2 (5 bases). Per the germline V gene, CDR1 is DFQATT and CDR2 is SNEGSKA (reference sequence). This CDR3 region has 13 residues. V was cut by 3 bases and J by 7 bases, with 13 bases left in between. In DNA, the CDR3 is TGCAGTGCTAGTCACTCGAGGAGGAATGAGCAGTTCTTC. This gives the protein CSASHSRRNEQFF.

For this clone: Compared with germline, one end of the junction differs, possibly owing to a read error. CDR3 region: CASSPRPTSGANTGELFF. The DNA for the CDR3 is TGTGCTAGCAGCCCCAGACCCACTAGCGGTGCGAACACCGGGGAGCTGTTTTTT. V and J are TRBV7-7 and TRBJ2-2; 8 bases map to TRBD2. The germline V gene encodes CDR1 SSHAT and CDR2 FNYEAQ (reference sequence). CDR3 length equals 18 residues.

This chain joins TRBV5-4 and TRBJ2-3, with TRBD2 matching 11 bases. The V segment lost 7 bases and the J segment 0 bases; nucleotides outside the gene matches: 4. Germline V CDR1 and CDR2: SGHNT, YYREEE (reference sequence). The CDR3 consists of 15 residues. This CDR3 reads CASLSGGASTDTQYF. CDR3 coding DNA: TGTGCCAGCCTTAGCGGGGGGGCTAGCACAGATACGCAGTATTTT.

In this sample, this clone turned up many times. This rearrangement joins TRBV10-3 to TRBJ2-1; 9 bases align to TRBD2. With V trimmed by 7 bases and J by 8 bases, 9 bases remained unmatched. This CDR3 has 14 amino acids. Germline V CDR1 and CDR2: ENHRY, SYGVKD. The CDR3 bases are TGTGCCATCAAGGCTAGCGGGATGGGGGATGAGCAGTTCTTC. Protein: CAIKASGMGDEQFF.

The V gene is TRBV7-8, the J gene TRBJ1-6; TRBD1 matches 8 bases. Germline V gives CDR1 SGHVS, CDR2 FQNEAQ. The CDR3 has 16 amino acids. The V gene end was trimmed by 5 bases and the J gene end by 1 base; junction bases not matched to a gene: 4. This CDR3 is CASSRQGFSYNSPLHF. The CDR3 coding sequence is TGTGCCAGCAGCCGACAGGGGTTTTCCTATAATTCACCCCTCCACTTT.

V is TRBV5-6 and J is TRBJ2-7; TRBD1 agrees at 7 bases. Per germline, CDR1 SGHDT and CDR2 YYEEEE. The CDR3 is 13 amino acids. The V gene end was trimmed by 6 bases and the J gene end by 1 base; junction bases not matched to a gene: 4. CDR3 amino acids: CASNLRGSYEQYV. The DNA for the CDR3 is TGTGCCAGCAACCTCAGGGGGTCCTACGAGCAGTACGTC.

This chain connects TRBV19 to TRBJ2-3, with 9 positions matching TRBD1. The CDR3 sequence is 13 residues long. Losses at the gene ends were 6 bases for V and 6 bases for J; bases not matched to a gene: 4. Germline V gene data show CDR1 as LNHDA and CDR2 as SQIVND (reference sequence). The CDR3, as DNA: TGTGCCAGTAGGGACAGGGGATCGGATACGCAGTATTTT. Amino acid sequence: CASRDRGSDTQYF.

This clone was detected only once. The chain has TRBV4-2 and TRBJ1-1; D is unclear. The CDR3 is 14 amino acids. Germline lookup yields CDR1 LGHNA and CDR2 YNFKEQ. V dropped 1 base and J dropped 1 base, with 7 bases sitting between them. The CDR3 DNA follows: TGTGCCAGCAGCCAAGGGGCAGGGAACACTGAAGCTTTCTTT. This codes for CASSQGAGNTEAFF.

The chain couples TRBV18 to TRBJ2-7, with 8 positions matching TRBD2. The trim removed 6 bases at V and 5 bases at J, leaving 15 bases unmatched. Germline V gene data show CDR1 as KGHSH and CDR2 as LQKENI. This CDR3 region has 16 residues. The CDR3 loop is CASSPRGAGGGDEQYV. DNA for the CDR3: TGTGCCAGCTCCCCCCGGGGGGCGGGAGGAGGAGACGAGCAGTACGTC.

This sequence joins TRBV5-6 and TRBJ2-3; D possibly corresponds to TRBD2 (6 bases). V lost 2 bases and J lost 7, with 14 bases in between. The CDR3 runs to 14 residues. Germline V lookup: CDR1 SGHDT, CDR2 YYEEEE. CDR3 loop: CASSFEGGIYTQYF. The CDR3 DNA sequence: TGTGCCAGCAGCTTTGAGGGAGGAATATATACGCAGTATTTT.

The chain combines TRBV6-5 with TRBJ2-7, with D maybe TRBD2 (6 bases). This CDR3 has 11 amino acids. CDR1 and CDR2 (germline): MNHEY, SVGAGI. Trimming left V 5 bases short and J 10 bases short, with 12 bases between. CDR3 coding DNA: TGTGCCAGCAGTCACGGAGGGGATCAGTACTTC. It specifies CASSHGGDQYF.

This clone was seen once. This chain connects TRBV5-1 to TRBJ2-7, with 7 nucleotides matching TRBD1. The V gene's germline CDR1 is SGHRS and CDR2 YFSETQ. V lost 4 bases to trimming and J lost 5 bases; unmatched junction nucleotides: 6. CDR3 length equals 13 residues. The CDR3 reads CASSPDRVHEQYF. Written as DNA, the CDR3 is TGCGCCAGCAGCCCCGACAGGGTCCACGAGCAGTACTTC.

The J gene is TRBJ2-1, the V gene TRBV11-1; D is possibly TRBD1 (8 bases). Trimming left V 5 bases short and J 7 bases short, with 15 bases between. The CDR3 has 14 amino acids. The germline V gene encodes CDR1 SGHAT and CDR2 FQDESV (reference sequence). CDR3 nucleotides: TGTGCCAGCAGCGCCGGACAGGGAGGGAATGAGCAGTTCTTC. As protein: CASSAGQGGNEQFF.

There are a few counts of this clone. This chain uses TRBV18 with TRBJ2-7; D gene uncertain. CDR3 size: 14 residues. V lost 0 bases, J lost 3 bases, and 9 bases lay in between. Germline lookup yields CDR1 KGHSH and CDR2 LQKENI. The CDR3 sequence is CASSPPSNIYEQYF. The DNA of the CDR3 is TGTGCCAGCTCACCACCTAGCAACATCTACGAGCAGTACTTC.

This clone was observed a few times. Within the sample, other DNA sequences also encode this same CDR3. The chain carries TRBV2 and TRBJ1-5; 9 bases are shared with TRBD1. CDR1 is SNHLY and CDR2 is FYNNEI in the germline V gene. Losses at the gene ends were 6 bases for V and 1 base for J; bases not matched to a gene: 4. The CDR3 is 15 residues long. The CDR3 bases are TGTGCCAGCAGAAGACAGGGGGGAAGCAATCAGCCCCAGCATTTT. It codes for CASRRQGGSNQPQHF.

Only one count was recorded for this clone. The CDR3 bases are TGTGCCAGCAGCTTAGAAGGGTCAGGGTGGGGTGGCTACACCTTC. Its protein product is CASSLEGSGWGGYTF. The gene calls are TRBV7-2 and TRBJ1-2, with D perhaps TRBD1 (5 bases). Trimming pared 1 base from V and 7 bases from J, leaving 16 bases between. Germline values: CDR1 SGHTA, CDR2 FQGNSA. The CDR3 has 15 residues.

This CDR3 is CASSLSHTGSSPLHF. The CDR3 DNA follows: TGTGCCAGCAGCTTAAGCCACACAGGGTCTTCACCCCTCCACTTT. The gene calls are TRBV7-2 and TRBJ1-6; weak D call: TRBD1 (6 bases). Germline assignment: CDR1 SGHTA and CDR2 FQGNSA. V was clipped by 2 bases and J by 9 bases, with 14 bases between them. The CDR3 contains 15 residues.

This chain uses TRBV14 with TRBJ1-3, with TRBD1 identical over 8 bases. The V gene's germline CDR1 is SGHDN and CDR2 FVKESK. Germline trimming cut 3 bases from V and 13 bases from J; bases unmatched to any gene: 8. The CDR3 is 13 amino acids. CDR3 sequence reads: CASSHRGTGVIYF. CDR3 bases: TGTGCCAGCAGCCACCGGGGGACAGGAGTTATATATTTT.

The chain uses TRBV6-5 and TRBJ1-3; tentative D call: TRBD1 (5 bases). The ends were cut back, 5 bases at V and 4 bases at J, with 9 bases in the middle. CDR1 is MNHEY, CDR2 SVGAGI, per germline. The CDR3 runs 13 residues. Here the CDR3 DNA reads TGTGCCAGCAGTCCGGGGGTGGGAAACACCATATATTTT. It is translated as CASSPGVGNTIYF.